This TCR beta chain was found in a study of tumor-infiltrating lymphocytes in primary liver carcinoma. Study-level information: Staging of the tumors gave T1-T3 N0M0, with widths of roughly 4.2 to 11 cm.

Co-extracting RNA and DNA was done with roughly 17-34 mg of unsorted bulk tissue as input. A word on this clonotype: The target antigen is unknown. An end of the junction does not agree with germline; a read error may underlie this.

General study points: Reduced overlap was seen in tumor-adjacent and tumor-blood pairs versus tumor region pairs. Blood had a significantly lower top-250-clone fraction than tumors did (p = 0.039).

A constant-region primer primed TCR beta cDNA synthesis from 500 to 550 ng of total RNA. Three nested multiplex PCR rounds, a slightly modified ARM-PCR method, built the TCR beta libraries. The first two PCR rounds used TRBV1-TRBV30 primers with a Cbeta primer, 9 to 11 cycles each. TCRdb re-called the multiplex PCR reads with MiXCR, one entry per CDR3 protein. Here the sample spans more than 45,000 distinct CDR3 sequences, approximately 80% being singletons. Germline V gene sequence: CDR1 MNHEY, CDR2 SVGEGT. The CDR3 length is 11 residues. Specimen: liver tumor tissue from sampling region 5. Described subset: tumor region T5, tumor centre. This TCR derives from a man in his forties or fifties with primary liver carcinoma and hepatitis B virus infection. The chain recombines TRBV6-2 or TRBV6-3 with TRBJ2-5; D is ambiguous. CDR3 nucleotides: TGTGCCAGCAGTTATAACGAGACCCAGTATTTC. Protein sequence: CASSYNETQYF.